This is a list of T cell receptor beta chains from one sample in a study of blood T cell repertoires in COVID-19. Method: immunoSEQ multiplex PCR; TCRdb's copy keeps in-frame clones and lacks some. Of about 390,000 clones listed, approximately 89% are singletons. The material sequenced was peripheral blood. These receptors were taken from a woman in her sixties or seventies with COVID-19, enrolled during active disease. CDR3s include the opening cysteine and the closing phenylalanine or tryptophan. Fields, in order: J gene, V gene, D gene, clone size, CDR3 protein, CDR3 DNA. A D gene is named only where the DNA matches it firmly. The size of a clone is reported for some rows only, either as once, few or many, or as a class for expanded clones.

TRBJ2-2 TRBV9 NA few CASSVQARSPNTGELFF TGTGCCAGCAGCGTCCAAGCACGTAGTCCGAACACCGGGGAGCTGTTTTTT
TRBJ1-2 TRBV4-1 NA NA CASKGGRGNYGYTF TGCGCCAGCAAAGGGGGGAGGGGGAACTATGGCTACACCTTC
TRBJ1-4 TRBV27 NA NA CASSGTLTHEKLFF TGTGCCAGCAGTGGGACACTTACACATGAAAAACTGTTTTTT
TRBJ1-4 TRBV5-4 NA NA CASSLGLRNEKLFF TGTGCCAGCAGCTTGGGTTTGAGGAATGAAAAACTGTTTTTT
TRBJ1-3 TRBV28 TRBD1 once CATSGQLRLSGNTIYF TGTGCCACCTCGGGACAGCTAAGGCTCTCTGGAAACACCATATATTTT
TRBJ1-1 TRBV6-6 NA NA CASSYSAGRTEAFF TGTGCCAGCAGTTACTCAGCGGGTCGCACTGAAGCTTTCTTT
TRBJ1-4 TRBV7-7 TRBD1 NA CASSTRGGSDNEKLFF TGTGCTAGCAGCACCCGAGGGGGCTCGGATAATGAAAAACTGTTTTTT
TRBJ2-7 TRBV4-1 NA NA CASSQDRGTFYEQYF TGCGCCAGCAGCCAAGATAGGGGGACCTTCTACGAGCAGTACTTC
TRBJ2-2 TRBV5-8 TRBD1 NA CASSLDRGWTGELFF TGTGCCAGCAGCTTGGACAGGGGGTGGACCGGGGAGCTGTTTTTT
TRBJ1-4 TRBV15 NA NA CATSRGSRRGEKLFF TGTGCCACCAGCAGAGGCAGTCGACGGGGTGAAAAACTGTTTTTT
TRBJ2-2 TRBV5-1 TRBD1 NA CASSNGQGHTGELFF TGCGCCAGCAGCAACGGACAGGGCCACACCGGGGAGCTGTTTTTT
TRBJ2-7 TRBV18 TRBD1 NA CASSPGQGKPYEQYF TGTGCCAGCTCACCAGGACAGGGGAAACCCTACGAGCAGTACTTC
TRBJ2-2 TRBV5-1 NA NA CASGESTGELFF TGCGCCAGCGGAGAGTCCACCGGGGAGCTGTTTTTT
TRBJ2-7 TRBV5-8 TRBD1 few CASSRQGRAYEQYF TGTGCCAGCAGCCGACAGGGGAGAGCCTACGAGCAGTACTTC
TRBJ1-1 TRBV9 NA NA CASSVAAVTEAFF TGTGCCAGCAGCGTTGCGGCAGTAACTGAAGCTTTCTTT
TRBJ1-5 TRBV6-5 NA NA CASSLRVPSNQPQHF TGTGCCAGCAGCCTCCGGGTCCCTAGCAATCAGCCCCAGCATTTT
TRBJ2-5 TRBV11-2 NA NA CASSSRQVLQETQYF TGTGCCAGCAGCTCGAGACAGGTTTTACAAGAGACCCAGTACTTC
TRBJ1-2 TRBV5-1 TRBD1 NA CASSGTGWDYGYTF TGCGCCAGCTCCGGGACAGGGTGGGACTATGGCTACACCTTC
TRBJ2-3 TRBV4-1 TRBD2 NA CASSQGVVAGGTDTQYF TGCGCCAGCAGCCAAGGGGTGGTAGCGGGGGGCACAGATACGCAGTATTTT
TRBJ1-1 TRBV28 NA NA CASSPAGGGPTEAFF TGTGCCAGCAGTCCCGCCGGGGGAGGGCCGACTGAAGCTTTCTTT
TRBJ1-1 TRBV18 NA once CASSGWDGRDTEAFF TGTGCCAGCTCAGGATGGGACGGGAGGGACACTGAAGCTTTCTTT
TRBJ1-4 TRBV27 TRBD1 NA CASSLQGKGEKLFF TGTGCCAGCAGTCTACAGGGGAAGGGTGAAAAACTGTTTTTT
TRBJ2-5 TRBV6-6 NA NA CASRPDRTETQYF TGTGCCAGCAGGCCAGACAGGACCGAGACCCAGTACTTC
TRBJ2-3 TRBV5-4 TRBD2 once CASSEGLALLGTDTQYF TGTGCCAGCAGCGAGGGACTAGCCCTTTTGGGCACAGATACGCAGTATTTT
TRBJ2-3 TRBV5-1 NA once CASSLRGRGSTDTQYF TGCGCCAGCAGCTTGCGGGGGCGGGGGTCCACAGATACGCAGTATTTT
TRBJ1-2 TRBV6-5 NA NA CASSSTVYGYTF TGTGCCAGCAGTTCGACTGTTTATGGCTACACCTTC
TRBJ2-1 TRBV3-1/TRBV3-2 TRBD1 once CASSHFGTGGNEQFF TGTGCCAGCAGCCACTTCGGGACAGGGGGCAATGAGCAGTTCTTC
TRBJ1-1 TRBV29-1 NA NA CSVEDLVGNTEAFF TGCAGCGTTGAAGATCTAGTGGGGAACACTGAAGCTTTCTTT
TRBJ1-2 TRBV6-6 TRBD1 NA CASSYGTGFYTF TGTGCCAGCAGTTACGGGACAGGATTCTACACCTTC
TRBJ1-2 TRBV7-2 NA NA CASSLSGSAYGYTF TGTGCCAGCAGCTTAAGCGGATCAGCCTATGGCTACACCTTC
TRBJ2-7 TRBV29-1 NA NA CSVEGRGKGYEQYF TGCAGCGTTGAAGGGCGGGGAAAGGGGTACGAGCAGTACTTC
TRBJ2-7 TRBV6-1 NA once CASSVVYRVSSYEQYF TGTGCCAGCAGTGTGGTTTACAGGGTGAGCTCCTACGAGCAGTACTTC
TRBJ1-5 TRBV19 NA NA CASSLLGSSNQPQHF TGTGCCAGTAGTCTCTTGGGCAGTAGCAATCAGCCCCAGCATTTT
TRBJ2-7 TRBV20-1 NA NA CSAGVLDEQYF TGCAGTGCCGGAGTGCTAGACGAGCAGTACTTC
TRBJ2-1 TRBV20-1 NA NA CSASGEIDYNEQFF TGCAGTGCTAGTGGGGAGATCGACTACAATGAGCAGTTCTTC
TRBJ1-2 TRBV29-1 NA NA CSVAPTYSHYGYTF TGCAGCGTTGCCCCGACATATTCGCACTATGGCTACACCTTC
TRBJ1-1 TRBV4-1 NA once CASSQDRSYTEAFF TGCGCCAGCAGCCAAGATAGGAGCTACACTGAAGCTTTCTTT
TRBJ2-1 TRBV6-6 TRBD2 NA CASSPTGSGGAHIF TGTGCCAGCAGCCCCACGGGGAGCGGGGGAGCACACATCTTC
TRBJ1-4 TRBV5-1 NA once CASSPTINEKLFF TGCGCCAGCAGCCCGACAATTAATGAAAAACTGTTTTTT
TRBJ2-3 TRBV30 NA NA CAWTYSDTQYF TGTGCCTGGACATACTCCGATACGCAGTATTTT
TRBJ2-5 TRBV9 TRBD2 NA CASSVAPAGGETQYF TGTGCCAGCAGCGTAGCCCCCGCGGGGGGAGAGACCCAGTACTTC
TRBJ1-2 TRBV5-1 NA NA CASSSSGQTNYGYTF TGCGCCAGCAGCTCATCCGGACAGACTAACTATGGCTACACCTTC
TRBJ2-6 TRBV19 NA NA CASSIRTVNSGANVLTF TGTGCCAGTAGTATACGGACAGTGAACTCTGGGGCCAACGTCCTGACTTTC
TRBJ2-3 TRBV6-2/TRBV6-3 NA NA CASSYSAARVGDTQYF TGTGCCAGCAGTTACTCTGCGGCCCGGGTGGGAGATACGCAGTATTTT
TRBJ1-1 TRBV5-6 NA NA CASSVGGETEAFF TGTGCCAGCAGCGTCGGGGGTGAGACTGAAGCTTTCTTT